This TCR beta chain originates from a study of blood T cell repertoires in COVID-19. Overall study context: Sample material is recorded as cDNA or gDNA derived from T cells, B-cell-depleted T cells, or PBMCs.

The germline V gene encodes CDR1 SGHDT and CDR2 YYEEEE. This CDR3 is built from 13 residues. V gave up 3 bases and J gave up 5 bases, with 11 bases separating them. Assay: immunoSEQ multiplex PCR; the TCRdb copy retains only in-frame clones and omits some. The sample has 150,000 to 200,000 clones, 70% to 90% seen once. This TCR derives from a man between 60 and 75 years old with acute or convalescent COVID-19. Sequenced material: peripheral blood. The chain recombines TRBV5-6 with TRBJ2-5, with D perhaps TRBD1 (5 bases). CDR3 nucleotides: TGTGCCAGCAGCTCCTGGCGACAGGAGACCCAGTACTTC. Amino acid sequence: CASSSWRQETQYF. Based on the CDR3 plus reference TRBV5-6 and TRBJ2-5, the full variable domain is DAGVTQSPTHLIKTRGQQVTLRCSPKSGHDTVSWYQQALGQGPQFIFQYYEEEERQRGNFPDRFSGHQFPNYSSELNVNALLLGDSALYLCASSSWRQETQYFGPGTRLLVL.